What follows are 2 T cell receptor beta chains derived from one specimen sequenced in a study of CD8+ T cells in alopecia areata. Treatment given: oral pan-JAK inhibitor, 5-10 mg twice daily. Extracted RNA was reverse transcribed, and the resulting cDNA served as sequencing template. Profiled with immunoSEQ multiplex PCR; TCRdb holds only in-frame clones, not every one. The repertoire holds more than 140,000 clones, with 86% as singletons. The sequences come from CD8+ T cells sorted from blood, collected at week 4, from a patient treated with tofacitinib. All receptors derive from a human donor with alopecia areata.

The J gene is TRBJ2-7, the V gene TRBV5-1, with 12 bases fitting TRBD1. Germline V gene lookup returns CDR1 SGHRS and CDR2 YFSETQ. The CDR3 totals 17 residues. With V trimmed by 2 bases and J by 2 bases, 8 bases remained unmatched. The CDR3 DNA reads TGCGCCAGCAGCTTCGGGACAGGGGGCGCGGGCCCCTACGAGCAGTACTTC. Translating it yields CASSFGTGGAGPYEQYF.

The rearrangement uses TRBV29-1 and TRBJ2-1; 11 bases agree with TRBD2. Germline V gene data show CDR1 as SQVTM and CDR2 as ANQGSEA. This CDR3 region has 14 residues. V trimming: 6 bases; J trimming: 6 bases; junction bases outside the gene matches: 7. CDR3 in DNA: TGCAGCGTGTTTAGCGGGAGGGGATTCAATGAGCAGTTCTTC. This gives the protein CSVFSGRGFNEQFF.